The 25 T cell receptor beta chains listed next were all sequenced from one sample in a study of neurological immune-mediated disorders. TCRdb independently ran MiXCR on the 5' RACE reads; one entry per CDR3 protein. Here the sample spans 15,000 to 20,000 distinct CDR3 sequences, 7.5% being singletons. Sequenced sample: CD8+ T cells from blood. The receptors originated from a young woman with HTLV-1-associated myelopathy (HAM/TSP).

This clonotype has at least ten counts. This chain links TRBV12-3 or TRBV12-4 with TRBJ2-7, with D unresolved. This CDR3 is 16 amino acids long. Trimming stripped 4 bases from V and 3 bases from J, with 19 bases between. The CDR3 spells CASSSPRALGGYEQYF. CDR3 coding DNA: TGTGCCAGCAGTTCCCCCCGGGCCCTCGGCGGCTACGAGCAGTACTTC.

This clonotype showed up many times. The rearrangement joins TRBV30 to TRBJ2-1; D is unresolved. The CDR3 covers 12 residues. With 2 bases removed from V and 0 bases from J, the gap between germline ends came to 2 bases. Germline loops: CDR1 GTSNPN, CDR2 SVGIG (reference sequence). The CDR3 sequence is CAWSPSYNEQFF. The CDR3 DNA is TGTGCCTGGAGTCCCTCCTACAATGAGCAGTTCTTC.

This clonotype was found many times. The rearrangement links TRBV7-3 to TRBJ2-1; possibly TRBD2 for D (6 bases). With 5 bases removed from V and 9 bases from J, the gap between germline ends came to 14 bases. CDR3 length: 13 amino acids. CDR1 is SGHTA, CDR2 FQGTGA, per germline. The CDR3 DNA sequence: TGTGCCAGCAGCCCAACCAGCGGGCGTGAGCAGTTCTTC. It codes for CASSPTSGREQFF. The complete variable domain, with remaining parts taken from reference TRBV7-3 and TRBJ2-1, reads GAGVSQTPSNKVTEKGKYVELRCDPISGHTALYWYRQSLGQGPEFLIYFQGTGAADDSGLPNDRFFAVRPEGSVSTLKIQRTERGDSAVYLCASSPTSGREQFFGPGTRLTVL.

This clonotype was observed a few times. No conserved phenylalanine or tryptophan is present at the end of the CDR3, so a read error is the likely explanation. V usage is TRBV20-1 and J usage is TRBJ2-1; TRBD2 matches at 8 bases. This CDR3 contains 13 residues. Germline values: CDR1 DFQATT, CDR2 SNEGSKA (reference sequence). V shed 8 bases and J 6 bases; nucleotides not matched to a gene: 9. This chain's CDR3 is CSIRTSRSNEQFL. As DNA, the CDR3 is TGCAGTATCCGGACTAGCAGAAGCAATGAGCAGTTCTTA.

This clonotype was counted at least ten times. The chain links TRBV5-1 to TRBJ2-2, with TRBD1 matching over 7 bases. Germline V gene sequence: CDR1 SGHRS, CDR2 YFSETQ. The V gene end was trimmed by 4 bases and the J gene end by 8 bases; junction bases not matched to a gene: 2. The CDR3 consists of 12 residues. The CDR3 sequence is CASSRGQGELFF. CDR3 DNA sequence: TGCGCCAGCAGCAGGGGACAGGGGGAGCTGTTTTTT.

This clonotype was seen repeatedly, ten times or more. The V and J genes are TRBV20-1 and TRBJ2-7; 11 bases match TRBD2. Germline V lookup: CDR1 DFQATT, CDR2 SNEGSKA (reference sequence). The CDR3 sequence is 15 residues long. With 0 bases clipped from V and 7 bases from J, the junction kept 8 bases outside the gene matches. The CDR3 bases are TGCAGTGCTAGAGATAGCGGGGGGGAATTTCCAGAGCAGTACTTC. It specifies CSARDSGGEFPEQYF.

The sample holds a few counts of this clonotype. The V call is TRBV30, the J call TRBJ2-1; 7 nucleotides align to TRBD2. Germline CDR1 GTSNPN, CDR2 SVGIG (reference sequence). Losses at the gene ends were 2 bases for V and 8 bases for J; bases not matched to a gene: 12. The CDR3 covers 15 residues. The CDR3: CAWSPPGGVGYEQFF. CDR3 bases: TGTGCCTGGAGTCCCCCGGGGGGAGTTGGATATGAGCAGTTCTTC.

This clonotype was seen at least ten times. The chain links TRBV7-9 to TRBJ2-1, with 11 bases lining up with TRBD2. Germline-derived CDR1 and CDR2 are SEHNR and FQNEAQ (reference sequence). The CDR3 runs 15 residues. V lost 2 bases and J lost 7; bases outside the gene matches: 4. The CDR3: CASSLLLAGENEQFF. In DNA form, the CDR3 reads TGTGCCAGCAGCTTATTACTAGCGGGGGAGAATGAGCAGTTCTTC.

This clonotype came up many times. This chain uses TRBV5-1 with TRBJ1-1; D remains unclear. From germline, CDR1 is SGHRS and CDR2 YFSETQ. This CDR3 is 14 amino acids long. V lost 1 base, J lost 0 bases, and 7 bases lay in between. CDR3 nucleotide sequence: TGCGCCAGCAGCTTGTCAGGAATGAACACTGAAGCTTTCTTT. Protein product: CASSLSGMNTEAFF.

This clonotype was seen many times. The rearrangement joins TRBV5-1 to TRBJ2-4, with TRBD1 matching over 10 bases. Per the germline V gene, CDR1 is SGHRS and CDR2 is YFSETQ. This CDR3 spans 16 amino acids. V lost 5 bases to trimming and J lost 10 bases; unmatched junction nucleotides: 15. Written as DNA, the CDR3 is TGCGCCAGCAGAGCGATGACAGGGGGCCAACACAGGATTCAGTACTTC. Residues: CASRAMTGGQHRIQYF.

The V call is TRBV12-3 or TRBV12-4, the J call TRBJ2-2, with D possibly being TRBD2 (5 bases). Between the trimmed V and J ends, which lost 3 bases and 7 bases, there was a span of 18 bases. The CDR3 loop spans 16 amino acids. As DNA, the CDR3 is TGTGCCAGCAGTTTTCCCGAGCGGTTGGCCCTCGGGGAGCTGTTTTTT. Its protein is CASSFPERLALGELFF.

The chain has TRBV5-1 and TRBJ1-1; D unclear. V lost 9 bases to trimming and J lost 1 base, with 16 bases between them. Germline CDR1 reads SGHRS; CDR2 reads YFSETQ. The CDR3 runs to 14 residues. The CDR3 DNA reads TGCGCCAACAGAGCCCGGACGGAGAACACTGAAGCTTTCTTT. This gives the protein CANRARTENTEAFF.

This clonotype appeared many times. This sequence may be a read error, since a much larger clone differs from it by one base. The chain links TRBV29-1 to TRBJ1-2, with TRBD1 matching over 8 bases. Germline assignment: CDR1 SQVTM and CDR2 ANQGSEA. This CDR3 is built from 14 residues. The CDR3 nucleotides read TGCGGCGTTGACCTCGGACAGGGTGACTATGGCTACACCTTC. This gives the protein CGVDLGQGDYGYTF.

This clonotype was recorded many times. This chain uses TRBV29-1 with TRBJ2-1, with a weak D call TRBD2 (6 bases). Looked up from germline, CDR1 is SQVTM and CDR2 is ANQGSEA. This CDR3 is built from 13 residues. Trimming shortened V by 1 base and J by 3 bases, and 7 bases separated the two germline ends. The CDR3 region is CSVEGTIYNEQFF. CDR3 nucleotide sequence: TGCAGCGTTGAAGGGACTATCTACAATGAGCAGTTCTTC.

By its share, this clonotype is medium-sized. The chain carries TRBV9 and TRBJ2-7, with TRBD1 matching 8 bases. This CDR3 region has 14 residues. Trimming removed 2 bases from V and 0 bases from J; junction bases left unmatched: 1. Looked up from germline, CDR1 is SGDLS and CDR2 is YYNGEE. The CDR3 bases are TGTGCCAGCAGCGTGGGACAGGTCTCCTACGAGCAGTACTTC. It is translated as CASSVGQVSYEQYF.

This clonotype came up many times. V gene TRBV2 combines with J gene TRBJ1-2; 9 nucleotides match TRBD1. Per the germline V gene, CDR1 is SNHLY and CDR2 is FYNNEI. J was trimmed by 4 bases and V by 6 bases; bases with no gene match: 9. The CDR3 covers 15 residues. The CDR3 spells CASREQGALGYGYTF. CDR3 sequence (DNA): TGTGCCAGCAGGGAACAGGGGGCCCTAGGCTATGGCTACACCTTC.

This clonotype came up many times. This chain connects TRBV5-5 to TRBJ2-1; 10 positions agree with TRBD1. With V trimmed by 0 bases and J by 8 bases, 8 bases remained unmatched. This CDR3 is built from 16 residues. Germline-derived CDR1 and CDR2 are SGHKS and YYEKEE (reference sequence). The DNA for the CDR3 is TGTGCCAGCAGCTTGGGTGACAGGGGGCTTTTGGATGAGCAGTTCTTC. The encoded protein is CASSLGDRGLLDEQFF.

This clonotype was recorded many times. The V gene is TRBV5-1, the J gene TRBJ2-1; D gene ambiguous. CDR3 size: 12 residues. Looked up from germline, CDR1 is SGHRS and CDR2 is YFSETQ. Between the trimmed V and J ends, which lost 2 bases and 0 bases, there was a span of 0 bases. Here the CDR3 reads CASSFSYNEQFF. In nucleotides, the CDR3 is TGCGCCAGCAGCTTCTCCTACAATGAGCAGTTCTTC.

This clonotype has a count of ten or more. This chain joins TRBV10-3 and TRBJ2-1; the match to TRBD2 covers 9 bases. With 7 bases clipped from V and 7 bases from J, the junction kept 8 bases outside the gene matches. Germline V gene lookup returns CDR1 ENHRY and CDR2 SYGVKD. CDR3 size: 14 residues. CDR3: CAIKAGGLSNEQFF. As DNA, the CDR3 is TGTGCCATCAAGGCGGGGGGGCTTTCGAATGAGCAGTTCTTC.

This clonotype was detected many times. This chain uses TRBV4-1 with TRBJ2-7; the D is unclear. V gave up 0 bases and J gave up 0 bases, with 12 bases separating them. The CDR3 is made up of 16 amino acids. Germline loops: CDR1 MGHRA, CDR2 YSYEKL. CDR3 region: CASSQEWMGSSYEQYF. The DNA for the CDR3 is TGCGCCAGCAGCCAAGAATGGATGGGCTCCTCCTACGAGCAGTACTTC.

This clonotype turned up a few times. Mismatch with germline at one junction end may stem from a read error. J is TRBJ1-1 and V is TRBV2; possibly TRBD1 for D (6 bases). The CDR3 runs 15 residues. The germline CDR1 and CDR2 sequences are SNHLY and FYNNEI. In DNA, the CDR3 is TGTACCAGCAGACAGGATAGCCTTGGGAACACTGAAGCTTTCTTT. Amino acids: CTSRQDSLGNTEAFF.

The gene calls are TRBV3-1 and TRBJ2-7; 7 nucleotides align to TRBD1. CDR1 LGHDT and CDR2 YNNKEL come from the germline V gene (reference sequence). J gave up 3 bases and V 2 bases, and 22 bases lay outside the gene matches. The CDR3 totals 20 residues. Here the CDR3 reads CASSQTSRATNRGKFYEQYF. DNA of the CDR3: TGTGCCAGCAGCCAAACAAGCCGCGCCACTAACAGGGGAAAGTTCTACGAGCAGTACTTC.

This clonotype was detected many times. The chain links TRBV5-6 to TRBJ2-1; the D gene could be TRBD1 or TRBD2 (5 bases each). V lost 4 bases to trimming and J lost 0 bases, with 20 bases between them. The CDR3 has 18 residues. The germline V gene has CDR1 SGHDT and CDR2 YYEEEE. As DNA, the CDR3 is TGTGCCAGCAGCCCCGGGACCTCAGGGTTCGGCTCCTACAATGAGCAGTTCTTC. Amino acids: CASSPGTSGFGSYNEQFF.

The sample holds many counts of this clonotype. The chain recombines TRBV2 with TRBJ1-1; the D gene is possibly TRBD1 (6 bases). Germline CDR1 and CDR2: SNHLY and FYNNEI. Trimming removed 6 bases at V and 8 bases at J, with 19 bases between. This CDR3 comprises 14 residues. The CDR3 here is CASSASGDPREAFF. CDR3 nucleotide sequence: TGTGCCAGCAGCGCATCAGGGGACCCCCGGGAAGCTTTCTTT.

In this sample, this clonotype turned up many times. The chain links TRBV20-1 to TRBJ2-7; perhaps TRBD2 as D (6 bases). Trimming removed 1 base from V and 4 bases from J, with 11 bases in between. Germline CDR1 is DFQATT and CDR2 is SNEGSKA (reference sequence). The CDR3 is made up of 13 amino acids. The CDR3 nucleotides read TGCAGTGCTAGAGCCCGGGAGAAGTACGAGCAGTACTTC. Its translation: CSARAREKYEQYF.